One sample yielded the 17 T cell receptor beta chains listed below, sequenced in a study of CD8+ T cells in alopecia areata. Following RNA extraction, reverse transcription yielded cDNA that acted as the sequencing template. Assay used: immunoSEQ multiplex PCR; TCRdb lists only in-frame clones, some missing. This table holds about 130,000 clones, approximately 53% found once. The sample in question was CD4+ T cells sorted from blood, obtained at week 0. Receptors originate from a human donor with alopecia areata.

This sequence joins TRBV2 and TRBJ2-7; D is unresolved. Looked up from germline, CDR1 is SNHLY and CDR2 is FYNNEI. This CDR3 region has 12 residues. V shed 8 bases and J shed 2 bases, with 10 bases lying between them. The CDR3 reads CASRRAAYEQYF. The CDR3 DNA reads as TGTGCCAGCCGAAGGGCGGCCTACGAGCAGTACTTC. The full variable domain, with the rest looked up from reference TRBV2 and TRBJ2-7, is EPEVTQTPSHQVTQMGQEVILRCVPISNHLYFYWYRQILGQKVEFLVSFYNNEISEKSEIFDDQFSVERPDGSNFTLKIRSTKLEDSAMYFCASRRAAYEQYFGPGTRLTVT.

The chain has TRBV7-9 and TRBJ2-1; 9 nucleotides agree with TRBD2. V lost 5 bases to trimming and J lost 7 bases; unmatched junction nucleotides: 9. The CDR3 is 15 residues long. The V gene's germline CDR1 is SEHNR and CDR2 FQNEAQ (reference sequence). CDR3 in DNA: TGTGCCAGCAGCCAGCTTAGCGGGAGATTTAATGAGCAGTTCTTC. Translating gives CASSQLSGRFNEQFF.

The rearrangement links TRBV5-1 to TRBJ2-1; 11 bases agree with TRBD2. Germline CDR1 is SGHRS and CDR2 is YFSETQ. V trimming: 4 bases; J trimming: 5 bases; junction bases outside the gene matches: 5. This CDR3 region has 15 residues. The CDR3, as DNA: TGCGCCAGCAGCCGCGGGACTAGCGGAGACAATGAGCAGTTCTTC. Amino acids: CASSRGTSGDNEQFF.

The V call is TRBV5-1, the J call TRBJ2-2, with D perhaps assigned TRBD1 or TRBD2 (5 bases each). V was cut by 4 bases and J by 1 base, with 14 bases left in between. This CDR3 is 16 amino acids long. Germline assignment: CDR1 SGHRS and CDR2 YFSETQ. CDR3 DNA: TGCGCCAGCAGCCCGACCGGGACGTTGAACACCGGGGAGCTGTTTTTT. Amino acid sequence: CASSPTGTLNTGELFF. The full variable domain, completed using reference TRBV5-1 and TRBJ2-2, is KAGVTQTPRYLIKTRGQQVTLSCSPISGHRSVSWYQQTPGQGLQFLFEYFSETQRNKGNFPGRFSGRQFSNSRSEMNVSTLELGDSALYLCASSPTGTLNTGELFFGEGSRLTVL.

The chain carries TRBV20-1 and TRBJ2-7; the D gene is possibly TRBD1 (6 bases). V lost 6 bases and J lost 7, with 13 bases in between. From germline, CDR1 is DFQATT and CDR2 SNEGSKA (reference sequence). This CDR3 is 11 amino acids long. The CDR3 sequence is CSAGQGKEQYF. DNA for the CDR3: TGCAGTGCGGGTCAGGGGAAAGAGCAGTACTTC.

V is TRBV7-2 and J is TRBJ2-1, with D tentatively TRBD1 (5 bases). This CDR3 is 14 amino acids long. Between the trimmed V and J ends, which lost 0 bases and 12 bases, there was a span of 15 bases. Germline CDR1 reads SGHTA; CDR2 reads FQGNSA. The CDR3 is CASSLAQGQSPQFF. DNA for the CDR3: TGTGCCAGCAGCTTAGCGCAGGGTCAGAGTCCGCAGTTCTTC.

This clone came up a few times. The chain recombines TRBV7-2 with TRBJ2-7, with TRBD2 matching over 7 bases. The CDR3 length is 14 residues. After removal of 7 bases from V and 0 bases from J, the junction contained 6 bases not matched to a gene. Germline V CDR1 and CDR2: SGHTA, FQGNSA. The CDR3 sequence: CASIPTSLSYEQYF. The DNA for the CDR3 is TGTGCCAGCATCCCGACTAGCCTCTCCTACGAGCAGTACTTC.

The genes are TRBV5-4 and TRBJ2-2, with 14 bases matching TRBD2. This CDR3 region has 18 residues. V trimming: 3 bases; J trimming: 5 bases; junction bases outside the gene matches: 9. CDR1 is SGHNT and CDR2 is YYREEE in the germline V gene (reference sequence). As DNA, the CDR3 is TGTGCCAGCAGCTCTGGGACTAGCGGGAGTCTGGGGACCGGGGAGCTGTTTTTT. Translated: CASSSGTSGSLGTGELFF.

CDR3 nucleotides: TGCGCCAGCAGCCCCCTTGTCGTGCAGTCTTCTGGAAACACCATATATTTT. Translating gives CASSPLVVQSSGNTIYF. The chain has TRBV5-1 and TRBJ1-3; D uncertain. The CDR3 extends over 17 amino acids. Trimming pared 4 bases from V and 1 base from J, leaving 18 bases between. Germline V gives CDR1 SGHRS, CDR2 YFSETQ.

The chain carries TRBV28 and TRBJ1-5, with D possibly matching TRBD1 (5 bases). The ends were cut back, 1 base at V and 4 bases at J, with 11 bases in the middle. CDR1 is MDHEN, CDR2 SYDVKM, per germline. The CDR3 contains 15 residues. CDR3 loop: CASSLLGGVNQPQHF. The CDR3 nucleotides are TGTGCCAGCAGTTTATTGGGGGGAGTAAATCAGCCCCAGCATTTT.

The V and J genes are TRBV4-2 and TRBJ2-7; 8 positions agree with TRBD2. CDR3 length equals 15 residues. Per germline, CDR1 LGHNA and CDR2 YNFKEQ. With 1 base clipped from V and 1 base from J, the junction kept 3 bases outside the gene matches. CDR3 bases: TGTGCCAGCAGCCAAGCACGGGGGGGGTCCTACGAGCAGTACTTC. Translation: CASSQARGGSYEQYF.

The DNA for the CDR3 is TGTGCCAGCAGCCCTGTGACAGGGGGCTTTGTGGCTGAAGCTTTCTTT. It translates to CASSPVTGGFVAEAFF. This chain uses TRBV7-9 with TRBJ1-1, with TRBD1 matching 10 bases. V was clipped by 5 bases and J by 6 bases; unmatched bases: 12. CDR3 length: 16 amino acids. Germline V gives CDR1 SEHNR, CDR2 FQNEAQ (reference sequence).

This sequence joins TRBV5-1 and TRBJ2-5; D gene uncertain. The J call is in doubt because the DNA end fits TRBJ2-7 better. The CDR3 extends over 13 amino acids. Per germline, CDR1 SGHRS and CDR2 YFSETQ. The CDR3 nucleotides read TGCGCCAGCAGCTCCAACCCGGCCTACGAGCAGTACTTC. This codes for CASSSNPAYEQYF.

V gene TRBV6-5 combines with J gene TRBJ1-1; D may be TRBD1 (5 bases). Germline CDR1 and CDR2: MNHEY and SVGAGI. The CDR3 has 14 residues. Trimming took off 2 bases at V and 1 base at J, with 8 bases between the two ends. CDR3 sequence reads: CASSYIGGNTEAFF. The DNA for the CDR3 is TGTGCCAGCAGTTACATCGGGGGGAACACTGAAGCTTTCTTT.

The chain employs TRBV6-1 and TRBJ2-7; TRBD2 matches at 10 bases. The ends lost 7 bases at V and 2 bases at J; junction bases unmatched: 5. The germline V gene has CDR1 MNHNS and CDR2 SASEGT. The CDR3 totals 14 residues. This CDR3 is CASTSLAGTYEQYF. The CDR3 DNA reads TGTGCCAGCACCTCACTAGCGGGGACCTACGAGCAGTACTTC.

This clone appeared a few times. CDR3 protein: CASSLGLRVDQPQHF. CDR3 DNA: TGTGCCAGCAGCTTAGGCCTCAGGGTCGATCAGCCCCAGCATTTT. This chain links TRBV7-2 with TRBJ1-5; D may be TRBD1 (5 bases). Germline CDR1 is SGHTA and CDR2 is FQGNSA. The CDR3 is 15 amino acids. V was trimmed by 1 base and J by 5 bases, leaving 12 bases between them.

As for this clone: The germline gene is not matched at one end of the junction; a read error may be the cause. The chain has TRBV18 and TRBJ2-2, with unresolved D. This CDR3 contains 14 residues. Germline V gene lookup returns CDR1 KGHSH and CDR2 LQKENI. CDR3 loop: CASSPLDEDGELFF. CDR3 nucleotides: TGTGCCAGCTCTCCACTGGACGAGGACGGGGAGCTGTTTTTT.